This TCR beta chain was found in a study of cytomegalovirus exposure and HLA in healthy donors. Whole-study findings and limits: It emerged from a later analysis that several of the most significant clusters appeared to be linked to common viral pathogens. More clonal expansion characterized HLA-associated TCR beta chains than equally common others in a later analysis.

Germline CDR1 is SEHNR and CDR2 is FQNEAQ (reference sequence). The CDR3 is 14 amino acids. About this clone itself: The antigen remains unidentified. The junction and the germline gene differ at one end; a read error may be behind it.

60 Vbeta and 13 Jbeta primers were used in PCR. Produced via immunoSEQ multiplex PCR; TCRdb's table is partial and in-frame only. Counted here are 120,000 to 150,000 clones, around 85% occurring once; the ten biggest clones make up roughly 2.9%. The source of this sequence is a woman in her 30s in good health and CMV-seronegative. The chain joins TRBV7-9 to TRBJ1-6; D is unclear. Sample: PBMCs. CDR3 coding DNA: TGTTCCAGCAGCCCCGAGGGCAGAGGCTCACCCCTCCACTTT. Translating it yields CSSSPEGRGSPLHF.